The rows below give T cell receptor beta chains drawn from one sample of a study of cytomegalovirus exposure and HLA in healthy donors. The assay was immunoSEQ multiplex PCR, and TCRdb's table has in-frame clones only and misses some. Counted here are about 140,000 clones, roughly three quarters occurring once; the ten biggest clones make up just under 3%. Source material: PBMCs. The receptors originated from a female donor in good health and CMV-seronegative. Each CDR3 is given with its conserved first and last residue. A D gene is named only where the DNA matches it firmly. The size field is filled for only some rows; it gives once, few, many or a size class.

CDR3 length,D gene,V gene,clone size,J gene,CDR3 protein,CDR3 DNA
15,TRBD1,TRBV4-1,-,TRBJ1-2,CASSHPITGAYGYTF,TGCGCCAGCAGCCACCCAATCACAGGGGCGTATGGCTACACCTTC
13,-,TRBV2,-,TRBJ1-2,CASSSDPRGGYTF,TGTGCCAGCAGCTCGGACCCCCGAGGGGGCTACACCTTC
16,TRBD1,TRBV11-2,-,TRBJ1-2,CASSLGLTGGRNGYTF,TGTGCCAGCAGCTTAGGTCTGACAGGGGGCCGTAATGGCTACACCTTC
13,-,TRBV2,once,TRBJ2-7,CASGDGQTYEQYF,TGTGCCAGCGGGGATGGACAGACCTACGAGCAGTACTTC
13,TRBD1,TRBV28,few,TRBJ1-1,CASSPWDRVEAFF,TGTGCCAGCAGTCCTTGGGACAGGGTAGAAGCTTTCTTT
16,TRBD1,TRBV10-2,-,TRBJ1-2,CAVRTQGTGKADGYTF,TGCGCCGTTCGAACCCAGGGGACAGGGAAGGCGGATGGCTACACCTTC
11,-,TRBV2,few,TRBJ1-2,CASRNSYGYTF,TGTGCCAGCAGGAACAGCTATGGCTACACCTTC
15,-,TRBV19,-,TRBJ1-3,CASNVGARSGNTIYF,TGTGCCAGTAATGTAGGGGCGCGTTCTGGAAACACCATATATTTT
13,-,TRBV6-1,few,TRBJ1-4,CASRRVTNEKLFF,TGTGCCAGCAGGAGGGTAACTAATGAAAAACTGTTTTTT
17,TRBD1,TRBV25-1,-,TRBJ2-7,CASSEFKGRDRLYEQYF,TGTGCCAGCAGTGAATTTAAAGGACGGGACAGGCTCTACGAGCAGTACTTC